This T cell receptor (beta chain) was sequenced in a study of CD8+ T cells in alopecia areata. Study as a whole: Dosing with tofacitinib proceeded for 6 to 18 months, followed by 6 months off drug. Severity was scored as percentage of affected scalp area in treated patients.

Treatment indicated: oral pan-JAK inhibitor, 5-10 mg twice daily. Starting from PBMCs, sorting isolated CD4+ and CD8+ T cells. TCR sequencing used cDNA made by reverse transcription of extracted RNA. Only in-frame clones appear in the TCRdb table, and some are missing; sequencing was by immunoSEQ multiplex PCR. The data show about 64,000 clones, more than 45% seen once. This TCR came from a human donor with alopecia areata. Specimen: CD8+ T cells sorted from blood, collected around week 36, from a patient treated with tofacitinib.

The CDR3 loop is CASSFVGNTEAFF. The CDR3 region has the DNA TGCGCCAGCAGCTTCGTGGGGAACACTGAAGCTTTCTTT. The chain links TRBV5-1 to TRBJ1-1; D is uncertain. The germline V gene encodes CDR1 SGHRS and CDR2 YFSETQ. V lost 2 bases and J lost 1, with 6 bases in between. The CDR3 totals 13 residues.